This T cell receptor (beta chain) is from a study of OX40 agonist ivuxolimab in advanced cancers. The V gene lost 4 bases and the J gene lost 8 bases, with 9 bases spanning the gap. Germline V gives CDR1 MGHRA, CDR2 YSYEKL. CDR3 size: 12 residues. Profiled with immunoSEQ multiplex PCR; TCRdb holds only in-frame clones, not every one. The sample yields tens of thousands of clones, around 80% seen once. This receptor was taken from an adult with an advanced solid tumor such as melanoma, head and neck, liver or kidney cancer. Sequencing was performed on CD4+ or CD8+ T cells sorted from blood, taken in a trial of the OX40 agonist ivuxolimab. This chain uses TRBV4-1 with TRBJ2-4, with D unresolved. The CDR3 loop is CASSPRWDIQYF. In DNA, the CDR3 is TGCGCCAGCAGCCCAAGGTGGGACATTCAGTACTTC.